The 21 T cell receptor beta chains listed next were all sequenced from one sample in a study of blood T cell repertoires in COVID-19. Assay: immunoSEQ multiplex PCR; the TCRdb copy retains only in-frame clones and omits some. Of under 30,000 clones listed, approximately 87% are singletons. The sample consisted of peripheral blood. The receptor set was obtained from a human donor with active COVID-19. The donor label of this sample is uncertain.

The V gene is TRBV21-1, the J gene TRBJ1-2; the table's D call TRBD1 went unverified against the DNA. TRBV21-1 is a recognized pseudogene. The CDR3 contains 14 residues. CDR3 sequence reads: CASSKDDRYYGYTF. In DNA, the CDR3 is TGTGCCAGCAGCAAAGACGACAGGTACTATGGCTACACCTTC.

J is TRBJ2-5 and V is TRBV27, with D maybe TRBD2 (6 bases). Trimming shortened V by 0 bases and J by 1 base, and 9 bases separated the two germline ends. CDR1 and CDR2 from the germline V gene are MNHEY and SMNVEV (reference sequence). This CDR3 has 15 amino acids. Here the CDR3 reads CASSLSRAGQETQYF. DNA of the CDR3: TGTGCCAGCAGTTTATCGAGAGCGGGCCAAGAGACCCAGTACTTC.

The V call is TRBV12-3 or TRBV12-4, the J call TRBJ2-7, with 10 bases matching TRBD2. Trimming removed 6 bases from V and 3 bases from J; junction bases left unmatched: 2. CDR3 length: 13 amino acids. The CDR3 DNA sequence: TGTGCCAGCAGGCTAGCGGGAGTCTACGAGCAGTACTTC. As protein: CASRLAGVYEQYF.

The chain links TRBV4-2 to TRBJ1-1; no clear D. The CDR3 contains 16 residues. Trimming shortened V by 4 bases and J by 1 base, and 16 bases separated the two germline ends. Germline CDR1 LGHNA, CDR2 YNFKEQ. In DNA form, the CDR3 reads TGTGCCAGCAGCCGTTTCTATGAGGGAACGAACACTGAAGCTTTCTTT. This codes for CASSRFYEGTNTEAFF.

The chain carries TRBV7-6 and TRBJ1-6; D uncertain. This CDR3 has 15 amino acids. The germline V gene has CDR1 SGHVS and CDR2 FNYEAQ. Trimming removed 5 bases from V and 13 bases from J, with 21 bases in between. Here the CDR3 DNA reads TGTGCCAGCAGCACTAGCGAGGGAAGGGCCTCGCCCCTCCACTTT. This gives the protein CASSTSEGRASPLHF.

The chain carries TRBV5-1 and TRBJ1-4, with TRBD1 matching over 8 bases. CDR3 length: 15 residues. Germline loops: CDR1 SGHRS, CDR2 YFSETQ. The trim removed 4 bases at V and 3 bases at J, leaving 5 bases unmatched. This CDR3 is CASSAQTGANEKLFF. In nucleotides, the CDR3 is TGCGCCAGCAGCGCGCAGACAGGGGCTAATGAAAAACTGTTTTTT.

V is TRBV11-2 and J is TRBJ2-3; no clear D. CDR1 and CDR2 (germline): SGHAT, FQNNGV. The CDR3 contains 14 residues. V was shortened by 5 bases and J by 2 bases, with 11 bases between the two germline ends. This CDR3 reads CASSPGRFTDTQYF. The CDR3 DNA sequence: TGTGCCAGCAGCCCCGGCAGGTTCACAGATACGCAGTATTTT.

The gene calls are TRBV7-3 and TRBJ1-1; 9 bases fit TRBD1. The length of the CDR3 is 14 residues. J gave up 1 base and V 3 bases, and 0 bases lay outside the gene matches. Germline V lookup: CDR1 SGHTA, CDR2 FQGTGA. This CDR3 is CASSLGQGNTEAFF. Written as DNA, the CDR3 is TGTGCCAGCAGCTTGGGACAGGGGAACACTGAAGCTTTCTTT.

This sequence joins TRBV4-3 and TRBJ2-7; possibly TRBD1 for D (5 bases). The CDR3 runs to 15 residues. Germline CDR1 LGHNA, CDR2 YSLEER. Trimming stripped 0 bases from V and 3 bases from J, with 12 bases between. This CDR3 reads CASSQERQKDYEQYF. CDR3 coding DNA: TGCGCCAGCAGCCAAGAAAGACAGAAAGACTACGAGCAGTACTTC.

This chain connects TRBV21-1 to TRBJ1-5. TRBV21-1 is flagged as a pseudogene. The CDR3 runs 15 residues. The CDR3 loop is CASSKASLRAQPQHF. The CDR3, as DNA: TGTGCCAGCAGCAAAGCTTCATTGCGGGCCCAGCCCCAGCATTTT.

The chain couples TRBV14 to TRBJ2-2; no clear D gene. The germline V and J ends were trimmed by 1 base and 1 base, with 4 bases remaining between them. The CDR3 runs 14 residues. Germline V lookup: CDR1 SGHDN, CDR2 FVKESK. Here the CDR3 DNA reads TGTGCCAGCAGCCAAGGAGAGAACACCGGGGAGCTGTTTTTT. As protein: CASSQGENTGELFF.

This rearrangement joins TRBV9 to TRBJ1-1, with D unresolved. The CDR3 has 13 amino acids. The V gene's germline CDR1 is SGDLS and CDR2 YYNGEE. Trimming shortened V by 4 bases and J by 4 bases, and 11 bases separated the two germline ends. CDR3: CASSYGGGTEAFF. The CDR3 DNA sequence: TGTGCCAGCAGCTACGGTGGTGGCACTGAAGCTTTCTTT.

V gene TRBV10-2 combines with J gene TRBJ2-2, with 8 nucleotides matching TRBD1. Unmatched junction bases numbered 4, after V lost 6 bases and J lost 1 base. The CDR3 extends over 15 amino acids. Germline CDR1 WSHSY, CDR2 SAAADI. CDR3 in amino acids: CASRLGQGNTGELFF. CDR3 in DNA: TGCGCCAGCAGACTCGGACAGGGGAACACCGGGGAGCTGTTTTTT.

This clone was seen only once. V usage is TRBV27 and J usage is TRBJ1-2, with 12 bases fitting TRBD1. Germline V CDR1 and CDR2: MNHEY, SMNVEV (reference sequence). With 5 bases clipped from V and 1 base from J, the junction kept 5 bases outside the gene matches. The CDR3 consists of 16 residues. The CDR3 loop reads CASSEGQGALNYGYTF. CDR3 nucleotide sequence: TGTGCCAGCAGTGAGGGACAGGGGGCGCTTAACTATGGCTACACCTTC.

The chain links TRBV7-2 to TRBJ2-1; 7 positions match TRBD2. The V segment lost 2 bases and the J segment 7 bases; nucleotides outside the gene matches: 11. CDR3 size: 16 residues. CDR1 SGHTA and CDR2 FQGNSA come from the germline V gene. CDR3 bases: TGTGCCAGCAGCTTAAGAAGACTAGCACCGCAAAATGAGCAGTTCTTC. It specifies CASSLRRLAPQNEQFF.

The chain has TRBV29-1 and TRBJ1-1; a weak D match, TRBD1 (5 bases). Deletions cut 6 bases from V and 2 bases from J, with 19 bases between. This CDR3 contains 15 residues. Germline CDR1 is SQVTM and CDR2 is ANQGSEA. The CDR3 region is CSVRGVGRENTEAFF. CDR3 nucleotides: TGCAGCGTGAGAGGGGTCGGGAGAGAAAACACTGAAGCTTTCTTT.

The chain carries TRBV24-1 and TRBJ1-4; TRBD1 might be the D (6 bases). From germline, CDR1 is KGHDR and CDR2 SFDVKD. The CDR3 runs to 14 residues. Trimming removed 8 bases from V and 8 bases from J, with 17 bases in between. CDR3 residues: CATTPRGAGEKLFF. CDR3 bases: TGTGCCACCACCCCGCGGGGGGCTGGGGAAAAACTGTTTTTT.

This sequence joins TRBV6-5 and TRBJ1-3; no clear D. Germline V gene sequence: CDR1 MNHEY, CDR2 SVGAGI. CDR3 size: 15 residues. V was pared by 7 bases and J by 3 bases, with 16 bases between. Here the CDR3 reads CASTSHSRGGNTIYF. The CDR3 coding sequence is TGTGCCAGCACCTCCCACTCGCGGGGTGGAAACACCATATATTTT.

The chain links TRBV19 to TRBJ2-6, with 9 nucleotides matching TRBD2. The CDR3 has 24 amino acids. J gave up 1 base and V 5 bases, and 27 bases lay outside the gene matches. The germline V gene encodes CDR1 LNHDA and CDR2 SQIVND (reference sequence). Here the CDR3 reads CASSFRGFRGSGSFILSGANVLTF. The CDR3 bases are TGTGCCAGTAGTTTCCGCGGTTTTCGTGGTAGCGGGAGTTTTATCTTGTCTGGGGCCAACGTCCTGACTTTC.

The count of this clone is one. The genes are TRBV7-6 and TRBJ2-5; no clear D gene. This CDR3 comprises 16 residues. Germline CDR1 is SGHVS and CDR2 is FNYEAQ. V was clipped by 4 bases and J by 0 bases, with 15 bases between them. CDR3 sequence: CASSSPRRGNQETQYF. In DNA form, the CDR3 reads TGTGCCAGCAGCTCGCCCCGGCGCGGTAACCAAGAGACCCAGTACTTC.

The V and J genes are TRBV4-3 and TRBJ1-4, with TRBD1 matching over 11 bases. The CDR3 totals 16 residues. From germline, CDR1 is LGHNA and CDR2 YSLEER. The ends lost 4 bases at V and 3 bases at J; junction bases unmatched: 4. The CDR3 nucleotides read TGCGCCAGCAGCCCAGGACAGGGGGCTGCTAATGAAAAACTGTTTTTT. It encodes CASSPGQGAANEKLFF.